The entry below gives a single TCR beta chain sequence along with its context. The antigen is not known. Autologous stem cell transplantation was followed by relapse in every patient, and brentuximab vedotin exposure varied. Per germline, CDR1 SQVTM and CDR2 ANQGSEA. After removal of 5 bases from V and 4 bases from J, the junction contained 9 bases not matched to a gene. This CDR3 comprises 14 residues. This sample was taken from a study of PD-1 blockade in classical Hodgkin lymphoma. Study overall: Every 2 weeks, patients had 3 mg/kg nivolumab intravenously. Study-wide points: Newly diagnosed patients were reported to exhibit reduced baseline TCR diversity relative to healthy donors. CD4+ TCR diversity, unlike CD8+, climbed significantly by C4D1. Similar baseline diversity was found in complete responders and newly diagnosed patients.

Libraries were prepared by immunoSEQ multiplex PCR; TCRdb keeps only in-frame clonotypes and omits some of them. The sample contains 15,000 to 20,000 clones, 75% to 85% of which appear only once. This clonotype was obtained from a human donor with classical Hodgkin lymphoma. The sample consisted of peripheral blood mononuclear cells (PBMCs), taken before the second cycle of nivolumab. The chain links TRBV29-1 to TRBJ2-7; 9 positions match TRBD2. The CDR3 is CSVTSAGGLYEQYF. DNA for the CDR3: TGCAGCGTTACCTCAGCGGGGGGACTTTACGAGCAGTACTTC.